The present entry profiles one T cell receptor beta chain with its context. The ends were cut back, 7 bases at V and 0 bases at J, with 8 bases in the middle. Germline lookup yields CDR1 SNHLY and CDR2 FYNNEI. This CDR3 has 13 amino acids. This sample stems from a study of radiation and T cells in renal cell carcinoma. Time point: baseline pretreatment blood. Treatment defined: 15 Gy SBRT to primary tumor, nephrectomy 4 weeks later. Generated by immunoSEQ multiplex PCR, the TCRdb table keeps only in-frame clones and is missing some. The data show approximately 120,000 clones, about four fifths seen once.

The V and J genes are TRBV2 and TRBJ2-3; D is undetermined. The sequence was collected from a woman between 55 and 75 years old with renal cell carcinoma. The sample in question was blood, obtained from a patient whose treatment included radiotherapy and nephrectomy. CDR3 in amino acids: CASNRASTDTQYF. The CDR3 DNA reads TGTGCCAGCAACCGTGCTAGCACAGATACGCAGTATTTT.